What follows are 3 T cell receptor beta chains derived from one specimen sequenced in a study of blood T cell repertoires in COVID-19. Assay: immunoSEQ multiplex PCR; the TCRdb copy retains only in-frame clones and omits some. The sample shows roughly 60,000 clones, around 80% of them seen only once. Sequenced input: peripheral blood. These receptor sequences come from a man aged 25-45 years with COVID-19, enrolled during active disease.

This sequence joins TRBV2 and TRBJ2-3; D might be TRBD1 (5 bases). Germline assignment: CDR1 SNHLY and CDR2 FYNNEI. The CDR3 sequence is 14 residues long. Trimming removed 7 bases at V and 3 bases at J, with 14 bases between. The CDR3 DNA reads TGTGCCAGCACTGCCGGAAGGGGAACAGATACGCAGTATTTT. Protein: CASTAGRGTDTQYF.

J is TRBJ2-5 and V is TRBV2; 7 bases are shared with TRBD2. The V gene's germline CDR1 is SNHLY and CDR2 FYNNEI. J lost 5 bases, V lost 6 bases, and 12 bases had no gene match. CDR3 length: 15 residues. CDR3 DNA sequence: TGTGCCAGCAGGCTGATCGGGGGGTCGTTGGAGACCCAGTACTTC. It specifies CASRLIGGSLETQYF.

The V gene is TRBV4-2, the J gene TRBJ2-3; possibly TRBD2 for D (6 bases). The CDR3 has 15 residues. Germline V lookup: CDR1 LGHNA, CDR2 YNFKEQ. Trimming removed 4 bases from V and 3 bases from J, with 14 bases in between. CDR3 nucleotide sequence: TGTGCCAGCAGCCCCACTAGCTTGGGTACAGATACGCAGTATTTT. Amino acids: CASSPTSLGTDTQYF.